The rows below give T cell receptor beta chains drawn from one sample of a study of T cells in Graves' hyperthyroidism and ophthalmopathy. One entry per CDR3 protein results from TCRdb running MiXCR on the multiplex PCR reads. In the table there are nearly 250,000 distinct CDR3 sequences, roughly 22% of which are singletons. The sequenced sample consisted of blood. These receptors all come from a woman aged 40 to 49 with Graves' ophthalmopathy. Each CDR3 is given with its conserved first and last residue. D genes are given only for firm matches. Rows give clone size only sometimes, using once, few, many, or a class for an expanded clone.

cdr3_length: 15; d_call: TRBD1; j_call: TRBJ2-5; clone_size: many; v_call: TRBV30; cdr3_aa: CAWSADRVRGETQYF; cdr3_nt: TGTGCCTGGAGTGCGGACAGGGTGAGGGGGGAGACCCAGTACTTC
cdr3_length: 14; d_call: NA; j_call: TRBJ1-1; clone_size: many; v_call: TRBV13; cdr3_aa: CASSLLQGQFEAFF; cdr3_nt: TGTGCCAGCAGCCTACTTCAGGGGCAGTTTGAAGCTTTCTTT
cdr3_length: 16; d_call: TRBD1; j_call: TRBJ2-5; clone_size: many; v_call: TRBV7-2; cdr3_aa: CASSLAGQGVGETQYF; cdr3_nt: TGTGCCAGCAGCTTAGCTGGACAGGGGGTGGGAGAGACCCAGTACTTC
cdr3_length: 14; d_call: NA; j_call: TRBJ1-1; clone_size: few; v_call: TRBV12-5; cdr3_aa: CASGRGGLGTEAFF; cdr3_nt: TGTGCTAGTGGCCGGGGGGGACTGGGGACTGAAGCTTTCTTT
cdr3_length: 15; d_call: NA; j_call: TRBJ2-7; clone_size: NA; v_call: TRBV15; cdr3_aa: CATSREGGWQGGQYF; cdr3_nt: TGTGCCACCAGCAGAGAAGGAGGTTGGCAGGGAGGGCAGTACTTC
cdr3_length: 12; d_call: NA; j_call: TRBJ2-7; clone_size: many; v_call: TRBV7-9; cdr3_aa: CASSLYGDEQYF; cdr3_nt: TGTGCCAGCAGCTTGTACGGGGACGAGCAGTACTTC
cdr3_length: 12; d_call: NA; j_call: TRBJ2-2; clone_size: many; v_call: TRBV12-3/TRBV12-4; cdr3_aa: CASTPGGGELFF; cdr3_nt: TGTGCCAGCACCCCCGGCGGCGGGGAGCTGTTTTTT
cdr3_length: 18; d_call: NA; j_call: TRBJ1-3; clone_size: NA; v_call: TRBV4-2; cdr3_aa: CASSQLGGGASGGNTIYF; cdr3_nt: TGTGCCAGCAGCCAGCTGGGGGGAGGTGCGAGTGGTGGAAACACCATATATTTT
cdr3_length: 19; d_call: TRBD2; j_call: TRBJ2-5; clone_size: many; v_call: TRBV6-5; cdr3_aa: CASSYWLAGTEGYQETQYF; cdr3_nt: TGTGCCAGCAGTTACTGGCTAGCGGGAACTGAGGGGTACCAAGAGACCCAGTACTTC
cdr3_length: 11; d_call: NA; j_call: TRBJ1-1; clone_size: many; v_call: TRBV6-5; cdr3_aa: CASSYQQKAFF; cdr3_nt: TGTGCCAGCAGTTACCAGCAAAAAGCTTTCTTT
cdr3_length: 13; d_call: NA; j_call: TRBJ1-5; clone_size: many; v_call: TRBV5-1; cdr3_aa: CASSLESNQPQHF; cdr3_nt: TGCGCCAGCAGCTTGGAGAGCAATCAGCCCCAGCATTTT
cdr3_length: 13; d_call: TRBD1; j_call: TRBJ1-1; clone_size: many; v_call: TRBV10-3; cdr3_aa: CAISEPRQGEAFF; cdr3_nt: TGTGCCATCAGTGAGCCTAGACAGGGTGAAGCTTTCTTT
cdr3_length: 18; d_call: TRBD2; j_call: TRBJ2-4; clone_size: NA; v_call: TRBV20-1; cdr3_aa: CSARPGLSTLGAKNLQYF; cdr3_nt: TGCAGTGCTAGACCGGGACTATCGACCCTAGGGGCCAAAAACCTTCAGTACTTC
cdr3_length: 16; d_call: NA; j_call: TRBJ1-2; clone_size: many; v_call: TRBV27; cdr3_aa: CASSPTGYQANYGYTF; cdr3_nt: TGTGCCAGCAGTCCCACAGGGTATCAAGCTAACTATGGCTACACCTTC
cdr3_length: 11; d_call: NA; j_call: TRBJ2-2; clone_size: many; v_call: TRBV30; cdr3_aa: CAWTVTGELFF; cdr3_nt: TGTGCCTGGACCGTAACCGGGGAGCTGTTTTTT
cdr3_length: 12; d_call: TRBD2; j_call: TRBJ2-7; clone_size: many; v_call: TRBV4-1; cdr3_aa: CASSHTSVEQYF; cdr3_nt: TGCGCCAGCAGCCACACTAGCGTCGAGCAGTACTTC
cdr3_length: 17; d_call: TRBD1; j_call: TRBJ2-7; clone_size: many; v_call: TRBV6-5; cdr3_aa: CARNWTHRGRCGYEQYF; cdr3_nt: TGTGCCCGCAACTGGACTCACAGGGGGCGTTGTGGATACGAGCAGTACTTC
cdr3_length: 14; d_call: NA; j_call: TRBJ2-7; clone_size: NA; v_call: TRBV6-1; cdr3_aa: CASSEEVSYYEQYF; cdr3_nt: TGTGCCAGCAGTGAAGAGGTGTCGTACTACGAGCAGTACTTC
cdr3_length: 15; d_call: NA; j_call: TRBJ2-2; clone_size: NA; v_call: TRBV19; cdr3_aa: CASNGGQYPTGELFF; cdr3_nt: TGTGCCAGTAACGGCGGCCAGTACCCCACCGGGGAGCTGTTTTTT
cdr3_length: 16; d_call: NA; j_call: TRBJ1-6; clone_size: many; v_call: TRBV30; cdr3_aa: CAWSVGWTAYNSPLHF; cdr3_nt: TGTGCCTGGAGTGTAGGCTGGACGGCATATAATTCACCCCTCCACTTT
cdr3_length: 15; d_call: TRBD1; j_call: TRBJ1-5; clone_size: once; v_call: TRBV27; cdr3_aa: CASRAGQGNNQPQHF; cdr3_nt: TGTGCCAGCAGGGCGGGACAGGGGAACAATCAGCCCCAGCATTTT
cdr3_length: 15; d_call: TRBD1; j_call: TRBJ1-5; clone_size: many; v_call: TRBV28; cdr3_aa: CASGTGAISNQPQHF; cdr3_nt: TGTGCCAGCGGCACAGGGGCCATTAGCAATCAGCCCCAGCATTTT
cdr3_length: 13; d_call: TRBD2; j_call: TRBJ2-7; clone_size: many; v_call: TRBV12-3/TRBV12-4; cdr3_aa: CASSRGGPDEQYF; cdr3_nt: TGTGCCAGCAGCCGGGGGGGACCGGACGAGCAGTACTTC
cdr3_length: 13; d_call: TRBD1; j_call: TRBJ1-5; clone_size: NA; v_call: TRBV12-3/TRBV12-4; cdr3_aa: CASRNRGYQPQHF; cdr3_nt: TGTGCCAGCAGAAACAGGGGCTATCAGCCCCAGCATTTT
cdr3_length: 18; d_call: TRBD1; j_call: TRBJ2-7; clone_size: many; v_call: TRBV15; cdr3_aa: CATSRVRIGDRGFYEQYF; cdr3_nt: TGTGCCACCAGCAGGGTCCGTATTGGGGACAGGGGCTTCTACGAGCAGTACTTC
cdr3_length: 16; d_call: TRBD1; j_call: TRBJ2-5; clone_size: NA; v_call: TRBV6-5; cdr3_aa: CASSYSPGTAQETQYF; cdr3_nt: TGTGCCAGCAGTTACTCCCCCGGGACAGCTCAAGAGACCCAGTACTTC
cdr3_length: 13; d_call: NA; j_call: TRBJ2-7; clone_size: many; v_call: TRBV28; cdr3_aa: CASSSPGPLEQYF; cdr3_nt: TGTGCCAGCAGTTCGCCCGGACCCCTCGAGCAGTACTTC
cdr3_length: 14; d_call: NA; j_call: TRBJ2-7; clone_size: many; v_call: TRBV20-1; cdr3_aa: CSARDRRGSYEQYF; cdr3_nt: TGCAGTGCTAGAGATCGTAGGGGCTCCTACGAGCAGTACTTC
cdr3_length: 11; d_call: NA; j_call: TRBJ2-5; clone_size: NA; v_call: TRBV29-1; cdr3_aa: CSGDHLETQYF; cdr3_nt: TGCAGCGGAGACCATCTGGAGACCCAGTACTTC
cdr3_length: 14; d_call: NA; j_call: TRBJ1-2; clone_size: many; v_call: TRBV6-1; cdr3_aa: CASSVADIDYGYTF; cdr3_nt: TGTGCCAGCAGTGTGGCAGATATTGACTATGGCTACACCTTC
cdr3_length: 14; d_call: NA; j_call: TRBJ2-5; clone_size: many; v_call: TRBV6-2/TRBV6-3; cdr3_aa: CASSYRQVQETQYF; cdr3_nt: TGTGCCAGCAGTTACAGACAGGTCCAAGAGACCCAGTACTTC
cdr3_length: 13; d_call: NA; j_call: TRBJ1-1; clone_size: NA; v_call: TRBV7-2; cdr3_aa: CASSPRFDTEAFF; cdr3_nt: TGTGCCAGCAGCCCCCGTTTCGACACTGAAGCTTTCTTT
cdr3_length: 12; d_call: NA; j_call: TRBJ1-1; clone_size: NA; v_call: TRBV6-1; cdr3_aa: CASSEGETEAFF; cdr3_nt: TGTGCCAGCAGTGAAGGAGAGACTGAAGCTTTCTTT
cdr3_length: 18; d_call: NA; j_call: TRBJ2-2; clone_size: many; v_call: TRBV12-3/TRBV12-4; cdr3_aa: CASSPWSSWEGAVGELFF; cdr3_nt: TGTGCCAGCAGCCCATGGTCAAGCTGGGAGGGGGCGGTCGGGGAGCTGTTTTTT
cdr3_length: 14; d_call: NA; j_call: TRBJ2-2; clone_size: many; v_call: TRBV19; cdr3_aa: CASSISANTGELFF; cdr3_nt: TGTGCCAGTAGTATATCGGCGAACACCGGGGAGCTGTTTTTT
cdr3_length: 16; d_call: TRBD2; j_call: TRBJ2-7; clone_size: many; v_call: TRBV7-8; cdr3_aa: CASSLGVTSGRSEQYF; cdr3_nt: TGTGCCAGCAGCTTAGGCGTGACTAGCGGGAGATCCGAGCAGTACTTC
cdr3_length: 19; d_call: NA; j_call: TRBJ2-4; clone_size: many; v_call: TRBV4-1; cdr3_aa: CASSQDRGQEGYSKNIQYF; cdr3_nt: TGCGCCAGCAGCCAAGATCGAGGACAGGAGGGTTACTCCAAAAACATTCAGTACTTC
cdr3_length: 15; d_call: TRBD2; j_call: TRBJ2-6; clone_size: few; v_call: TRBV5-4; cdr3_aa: CASVSGGSGANVLTF; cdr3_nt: TGTGCCAGCGTCTCGGGAGGCTCTGGGGCCAACGTCCTGACTTTC
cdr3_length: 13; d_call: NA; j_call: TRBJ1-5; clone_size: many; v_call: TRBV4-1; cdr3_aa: CASSQVGNQPQHF; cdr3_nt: TGCGCCAGCAGCCAAGTAGGTAATCAGCCCCAGCATTTT
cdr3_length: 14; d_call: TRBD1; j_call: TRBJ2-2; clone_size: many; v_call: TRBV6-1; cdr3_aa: CASTLTGSGGELFF; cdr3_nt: TGTGCCAGCACCCTGACAGGGTCCGGCGGGGAGCTGTTTTTT
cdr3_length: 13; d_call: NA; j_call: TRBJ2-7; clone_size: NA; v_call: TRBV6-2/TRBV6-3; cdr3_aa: CASNLARSYEQYF; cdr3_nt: TGTGCCAGCAATCTAGCGAGATCCTACGAGCAGTACTTC
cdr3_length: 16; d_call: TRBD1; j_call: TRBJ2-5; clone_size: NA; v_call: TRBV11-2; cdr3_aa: CASSLDGGTGSETQYF; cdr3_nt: TGTGCCAGCAGCTTAGATGGTGGGACAGGGAGTGAGACCCAGTACTTC
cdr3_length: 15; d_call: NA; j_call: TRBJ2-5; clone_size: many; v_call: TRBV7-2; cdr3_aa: CASSLKRQGGETQYF; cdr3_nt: TGTGCCAGCAGCTTAAAAAGGCAGGGGGGAGAGACCCAGTACTTC
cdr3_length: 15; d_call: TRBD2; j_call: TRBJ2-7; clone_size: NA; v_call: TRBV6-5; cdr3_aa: CASSYRAGETDEQYF; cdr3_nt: TGTGCCAGCAGTTACAGGGCGGGAGAGACGGACGAGCAGTACTTC
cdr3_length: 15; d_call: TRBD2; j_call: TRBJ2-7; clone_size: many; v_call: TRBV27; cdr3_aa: CASSRLAGVSYEQYF; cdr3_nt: TGTGCCAGCAGTCGACTAGCGGGGGTATCCTACGAGCAGTACTTC
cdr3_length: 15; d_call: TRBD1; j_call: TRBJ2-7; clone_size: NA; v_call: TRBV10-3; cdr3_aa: CATLHTGTGLDEQYF; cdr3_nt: TGTGCCACGCTTCACACCGGGACAGGGCTCGACGAGCAGTACTTC
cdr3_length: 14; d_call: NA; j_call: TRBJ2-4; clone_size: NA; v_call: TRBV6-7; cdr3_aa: CASSYERAKNIQYF; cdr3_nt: TGTGCCAGCAGTTACGAGAGGGCCAAAAACATTCAGTACTTC
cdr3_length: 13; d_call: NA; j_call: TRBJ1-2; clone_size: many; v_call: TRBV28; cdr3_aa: CASSLQGYYGYTF; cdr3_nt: TGTGCCAGCAGCCTCCAGGGTTACTATGGCTACACCTTC
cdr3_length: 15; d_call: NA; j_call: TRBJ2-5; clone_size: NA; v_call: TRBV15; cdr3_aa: CATSRAWDEEETQYF; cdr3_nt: TGTGCCACCAGCAGAGCTTGGGACGAAGAAGAGACCCAGTACTTC
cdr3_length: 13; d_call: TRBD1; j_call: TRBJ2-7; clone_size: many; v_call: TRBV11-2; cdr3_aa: CASSVTGQGEQYF; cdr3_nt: TGTGCCAGCAGCGTTACGGGACAGGGCGAGCAGTACTTC
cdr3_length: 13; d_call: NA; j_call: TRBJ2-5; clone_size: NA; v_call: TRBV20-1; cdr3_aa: CSAPTSPGETQYF; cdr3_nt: TGCAGTGCTCCAACTAGTCCCGGAGAGACCCAGTACTTC